This T cell receptor beta chain was sequenced in a study of identical twins. Donors were all healthy Caucasians. Germline V CDR1 and CDR2: MNHGY, SVAAGI. Trimming cost V 6 bases and J 6 bases; bases outside gene matches: 14. CDR3 length equals 15 residues. TCRdb processed the 5' RACE reads anew with MiXCR; each CDR3 protein has one entry. The profile covers about 720,000 distinct CDR3 sequences, with approximately 9% appearing a single time and more than 0.75% taken by the ten largest. Another study also made use of these data, one on yellow fever vaccine responses in identical twins.

The sequencing sample was made of PBMCs. This sequence was found in a woman aged 18-30 years in good health. The chain links TRBV6-9 to TRBJ2-7; 7 nucleotides agree with TRBD2. As DNA, the CDR3 is TGTGCCAGCAGCCCCATGGGGGGGTCCCAACGCGAGCAGTACTTC. It specifies CASSPMGGSQREQYF.